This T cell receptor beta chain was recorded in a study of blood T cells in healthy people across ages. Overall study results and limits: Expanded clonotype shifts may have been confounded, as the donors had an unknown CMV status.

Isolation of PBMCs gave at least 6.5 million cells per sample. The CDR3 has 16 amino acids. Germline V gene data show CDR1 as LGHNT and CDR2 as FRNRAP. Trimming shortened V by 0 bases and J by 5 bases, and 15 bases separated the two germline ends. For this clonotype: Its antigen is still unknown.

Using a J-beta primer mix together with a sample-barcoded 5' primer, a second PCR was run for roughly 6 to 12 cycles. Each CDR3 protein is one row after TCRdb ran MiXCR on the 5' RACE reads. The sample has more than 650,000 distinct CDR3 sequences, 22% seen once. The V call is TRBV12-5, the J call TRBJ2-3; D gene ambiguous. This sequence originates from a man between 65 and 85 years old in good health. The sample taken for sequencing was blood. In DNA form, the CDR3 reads TGTGCTAGTGGTTTGGTGAGTGGAGCAAATCGAGATACGCAGTATTTT. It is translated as CASGLVSGANRDTQYF. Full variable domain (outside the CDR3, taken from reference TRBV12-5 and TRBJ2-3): DARVTQTPRHKVTEMGQEVTMRCQPILGHNTVFWYRQTMMQGLELLAYFRNRAPLDDSGMPKDRFSAEMPDATLATLKIQPSEPRDSAVYFCASGLVSGANRDTQYFGPGTRLTVL.